Following are 31 T cell receptor beta chains from one sample sequenced in a study of blood T cell repertoires in COVID-19. The assay was immunoSEQ multiplex PCR, and TCRdb's table has in-frame clones only and misses some. The data contain around 200,000 clones, 80% to 90% of them singletons. The sequenced material came from peripheral blood. These receptors originate from a man aged 25 to 40 with acute or convalescent COVID-19.

The rearrangement uses TRBV28 and TRBJ2-2; 8 bases are shared with TRBD1. The CDR3 is 17 amino acids. Per germline, CDR1 MDHEN and CDR2 SYDVKM. With 3 bases clipped from V and 3 bases from J, the junction kept 9 bases outside the gene matches. The CDR3 region has the DNA TGTGCCAGCAGTTTGGCAGGATTGGGACAGGACACCGGGGAGCTGTTTTTT. Its protein is CASSLAGLGQDTGELFF.

CDR3 protein: CASSPSGGPTLTDTQYF. The CDR3 nucleotides are TGCGCCAGCAGCCCTAGCGGGGGACCTACCCTCACAGATACGCAGTATTTT. The gene calls are TRBV5-1 and TRBJ2-3; TRBD2 aligns across 10 bases. The ends lost 4 bases at V and 2 bases at J; junction bases unmatched: 10. CDR3 length: 17 amino acids. Germline V gives CDR1 SGHRS, CDR2 YFSETQ.

This clone is a singleton in its sample. This chain uses TRBV30 with TRBJ2-7, with 7 bases fitting TRBD1. The germline V gene has CDR1 GTSNPN and CDR2 SVGIG (reference sequence). This CDR3 contains 20 residues. The V and J ends lost 0 bases and 5 bases, in that order; junction bases with no gene match: 25. In DNA, the CDR3 is TGTGCCTGGAGTGTAGGTCGTCCCAGGGGGTGGGACCCCACTTTTCACGAGCAGTACTTC. Translating gives CAWSVGRPRGWDPTFHEQYF.

The chain joins TRBV7-6 to TRBJ2-2; 12 bases fit TRBD2. Trimming at V came to 3 bases and at J to 7 bases, leaving 3 bases not matched to a gene. The CDR3 totals 15 residues. Per germline, CDR1 SGHVS and CDR2 FNYEAQ. This CDR3 is CASSLTSGGIGELFF. CDR3 bases: TGTGCCAGCAGCTTGACTAGCGGGGGAATCGGGGAGCTGTTTTTT.

The chain combines TRBV2 with TRBJ1-2; possible D gene TRBD1, 6 bases. V was trimmed by 8 bases and J by 0 bases, leaving 16 bases between them. Germline V gene sequence: CDR1 SNHLY, CDR2 FYNNEI. CDR3 length: 15 amino acids. This CDR3 reads CASPDRPTSNYGYTF. CDR3 in DNA: TGTGCCAGCCCGGACAGACCTACCTCTAACTATGGCTACACCTTC.

The chain has TRBV3-1 (or the pseudogene TRBV3-2) and TRBJ2-1, with 9 nucleotides matching TRBD1. Germline assignment: CDR1 LGHDT and CDR2 YNNKEL (reference sequence). The CDR3 extends over 17 amino acids. The trim removed 5 bases at V and 7 bases at J, leaving 15 bases unmatched. The CDR3 DNA reads TGTGCCAGCAGCAAAACTCGCCGGACAGGGGAGGGGAATGAGCAGTTCTTC. This translates into CASSKTRRTGEGNEQFF.

The genes are TRBV14 and TRBJ2-7; TRBD2 might be the D (6 bases). The CDR3 extends over 16 amino acids. Trimming left V 2 bases short and J 0 bases short, with 14 bases between. CDR1 SGHDN and CDR2 FVKESK come from the germline V gene. CDR3 bases: TGTGCCAGCAGCCAAATTAGCGGCCTTAGCTCCTACGAGCAGTACTTC. Translating it yields CASSQISGLSSYEQYF.

The chain is built from TRBV5-5 and TRBJ2-5; 8 positions agree with TRBD1. Germline V CDR1 and CDR2: SGHKS, YYEKEE (reference sequence). The CDR3 contains 16 residues. J was trimmed by 2 bases and V by 6 bases; bases with no gene match: 12. CDR3 in amino acids: CASNLRQGAGQETQYF. The CDR3 DNA sequence: TGTGCCAGCAACCTGAGGCAGGGGGCGGGACAAGAGACCCAGTACTTC.

The V and J genes are TRBV7-8 and TRBJ1-5; D ambiguous. Deletions cut 3 bases from V and 7 bases from J, with 10 bases between. There are 13 residues in the CDR3. The germline gives CDR1 SGHVS, CDR2 FQNEAQ. CDR3 residues: CASSLSSEQPQHF. The CDR3 DNA reads as TGTGCCAGCAGCTTGAGTTCTGAGCAGCCCCAGCATTTT.

J is TRBJ1-6 and V is TRBV6-5, with 9 bases aligning to TRBD1. Germline CDR1 is MNHEY and CDR2 is SVGAGI. CDR3 size: 16 residues. V shed 0 bases, J shed 13 bases, and the junction held 10 bases outside the gene matches. The CDR3 coding sequence is TGTGCCAGCAGTTACTCCTCGGGACAGGGAATTCCTCCCCTCCACTTT. Residues: CASSYSSGQGIPPLHF.

The genes are TRBV2 and TRBJ1-5, with a weak D call TRBD1 (6 bases). The germline CDR1 and CDR2 sequences are SNHLY and FYNNEI. The CDR3 sequence is 15 residues long. The V end lost 6 bases, the J end lost 2 bases, and 14 bases lay between the germline ends. The CDR3 DNA reads as TGTGCCAGCAGAGTTCAGGGGCTCGGCAATCAGCCCCAGCATTTT. It is translated as CASRVQGLGNQPQHF.

The chain links TRBV30 to TRBJ2-7; TRBD2 matches at 7 bases. The germline gives CDR1 GTSNPN, CDR2 SVGIG (reference sequence). The CDR3 loop spans 13 amino acids. V shed 1 base and J 4 bases; nucleotides not matched to a gene: 4. CDR3 in DNA: TGTGCCTGGAGTGGGTTGGGGGGGTACGAGCAGTACTTC. This gives the protein CAWSGLGGYEQYF.

The chain has TRBV12-5 and TRBJ2-3, with TRBD1 as a possible D gene (5 bases). Per the germline V gene, CDR1 is LGHNT and CDR2 is FRNRAP. The CDR3 extends over 11 amino acids. V was pared by 7 bases and J by 9 bases, with 11 bases between. The CDR3 sequence is CASALTVTQYF. The CDR3 DNA reads as TGTGCTAGTGCCTTGACAGTAACGCAGTATTTT.

The V gene is TRBV30, the J gene TRBJ1-4, with a possible D match to TRBD1 (5 bases). The germline V gene has CDR1 GTSNPN and CDR2 SVGIG (reference sequence). V was pared by 0 bases and J by 7 bases, with 12 bases between. This CDR3 region has 14 residues. The CDR3 loop reads CAWSVPGAGEKLFF. The CDR3 nucleotides read TGTGCCTGGAGTGTACCTGGGGCTGGTGAAAAACTGTTTTTT.

Regarding this clone: The same CDR3 can be traced to other DNA sequences in this sample. The V call is TRBV12-3 or TRBV12-4, the J call TRBJ1-2; D might be TRBD1 (6 bases). The CDR3 totals 12 residues. Trimming removed 6 bases at V and 8 bases at J, with 13 bases between. CDR3 DNA sequence: TGTGCCAGCAGCGACAGAGGGGGAGGCTACACCTTC. Translating gives CASSDRGGGYTF.

This clone was seen a few times. The chain has TRBV3-1 (or the pseudogene TRBV3-2) and TRBJ2-1; 9 bases map to TRBD2. Germline CDR1 LGHDT, CDR2 YNNKEL (reference sequence). CDR3 length: 16 amino acids. V dropped 4 bases and J dropped 8; count of bases not matched to a gene: 12. The CDR3 here is CASSPRLAAPEDEQFF. CDR3 bases: TGTGCCAGCAGCCCCCGACTAGCGGCCCCCGAAGATGAGCAGTTCTTC.

This chain links TRBV6-6 with TRBJ2-7, with TRBD1 matching over 8 bases. CDR3 size: 15 residues. Per the germline V gene, CDR1 is MNHNY and CDR2 is SVGAGI (reference sequence). The ends lost 10 bases at V and 2 bases at J; junction bases unmatched: 13. This CDR3 is CATQTPGTGAYEQYF. CDR3 nucleotides: TGTGCCACACAAACTCCCGGGACAGGAGCCTACGAGCAGTACTTC.

The chain has TRBV7-3 and TRBJ1-1; TRBD1 matches at 7 bases. The germline V gene has CDR1 SGHTA and CDR2 FQGTGA. This CDR3 comprises 15 residues. V lost 0 bases and J lost 4; bases outside the gene matches: 5. CDR3: CASSLTGGRGTEAFF. CDR3 in DNA: TGTGCCAGCAGCTTAACAGGGGGCAGGGGCACTGAAGCTTTCTTT.

In its sample, this clone was seen a few times. V gene TRBV1 combines with J gene TRBJ2-7; TRBD1 is the table's D call and was not checked against the DNA. TRBV1 is a pseudogene locus. The CDR3 has 17 amino acids. The CDR3 region has the DNA TGCACCAGCAGCCATTTCGGTAATGGGCCTACCTTTTACGAGCAGTACTTC. Translating it yields CTSSHFGNGPTFYEQYF.

The chain has TRBV5-6 and TRBJ1-6; weak D call: TRBD1 (5 bases). The V end lost 2 bases, the J end lost 9 bases, and 18 bases lay between the germline ends. The CDR3 is 16 residues long. CDR1 SGHDT and CDR2 YYEEEE come from the germline V gene. The CDR3 DNA reads TGTGCCAGCAGCTTTATAGGGGCACATCCTAGTTCACCCCTCCACTTT. It is translated as CASSFIGAHPSSPLHF.

This chain uses TRBV7-9 with TRBJ1-1; D is undetermined. The length of the CDR3 is 12 residues. V lost 5 bases to trimming and J lost 1 base, with 5 bases between them. Germline values: CDR1 SEHNR, CDR2 FQNEAQ (reference sequence). CDR3 region: CASSPRNTEAFF. The CDR3 DNA is TGTGCCAGCAGCCCCCGGAACACTGAAGCTTTCTTT.

This chain joins TRBV15 and TRBJ2-7, with TRBD1 as a possible D gene (5 bases). Per the germline V gene, CDR1 is LNHNV and CDR2 is YYDKDF (reference sequence). V shed 1 base and J shed 2 bases, with 9 bases lying between them. There are 14 residues in the CDR3. DNA for the CDR3: TGTGCCACCAGCAGAGGGACACCTACCTACGAGCAGTACTTC. Residues: CATSRGTPTYEQYF.

The J gene is TRBJ1-2, the V gene TRBV2; 8 nucleotides match TRBD1. V lost 3 bases, J lost 5 bases, and 2 bases stayed unmatched. This CDR3 has 13 amino acids. Looked up from germline, CDR1 is SNHLY and CDR2 is FYNNEI. The CDR3 DNA reads as TGTGCCAGCAGTGACCGACAGGGGTATGGCTACACCTTC. This encodes CASSDRQGYGYTF.

The rearrangement joins TRBV7-9 to TRBJ2-3; TRBD2 matches at 14 bases. The V and J ends lost 4 bases and 0 bases, in that order; junction bases with no gene match: 6. Per germline, CDR1 SEHNR and CDR2 FQNEAQ (reference sequence). The length of the CDR3 is 18 residues. CDR3 DNA sequence: TGTGCCAGCAGCTCCGGGGGACTAGCGGGGGCCAGCACAGATACGCAGTATTTT. Its protein is CASSSGGLAGASTDTQYF.

The chain uses TRBV29-1 and TRBJ2-7, with TRBD2 matching 12 bases. The CDR3 runs to 14 residues. Germline loops: CDR1 SQVTM, CDR2 ANQGSEA. The V segment lost 7 bases and the J segment 3 bases; nucleotides outside the gene matches: 7. CDR3 coding DNA: TGCAGCGGTCGGACTAGCGGGACCGGCTACGAGCAGTACTTC. Its translation is CSGRTSGTGYEQYF.

This rearrangement joins TRBV19 to TRBJ1-4; possible D gene TRBD1, 6 bases. This CDR3 is 12 amino acids long. The V and J ends lost 9 bases and 7 bases respectively, with 12 bases between them. Germline CDR1 and CDR2: LNHDA and SQIVND (reference sequence). The CDR3 DNA follows: TGTGCCAGCAGGGGTGGATTTGAAAAACTGTTTTTT. It yields the protein CASRGGFEKLFF.

This rearrangement joins TRBV19 to TRBJ1-1; D may be TRBD1 (6 bases). Trimming cost V 6 bases and J 4 bases, with 12 bases left between them. The CDR3 has 13 amino acids. Germline V gene data show CDR1 as LNHDA and CDR2 as SQIVND (reference sequence). CDR3 sequence reads: CASSRGALTEAFF. The CDR3 region has the DNA TGTGCCAGTAGCCGGGGGGCCCTCACTGAAGCTTTCTTT. The variable domain in full, completed from reference TRBV19 and TRBJ1-1, reads DGGITQSPKYLFRKEGQNVTLSCEQNLNHDAMYWYRQDPGQGLRLIYYSQIVNDFQKGDIAEGYSVSREKKESFPLTVTSAQKNPTAFYLCASSRGALTEAFFGQGTRLTVV.

The chain is built from TRBV6-4 and TRBJ1-6; D gene unclear. The CDR3 spans 18 residues. With 0 bases removed from V and 0 bases from J, the gap between germline ends came to 12 bases. Germline V CDR1 and CDR2: MRHNA, SNTAGT. CDR3 bases: TGTGCCAGCAGTGACTCGAATGGTGTAGTCTCCTATAATTCACCCCTCCACTTT. Translated, it gives CASSDSNGVVSYNSPLHF.

The chain has TRBV10-2 and TRBJ2-6; possible D gene TRBD2, 5 bases. Germline V CDR1 and CDR2: WSHSY, SAAADI. This CDR3 contains 15 residues. V was cut by 6 bases and J by 1 base, with 10 bases left in between. The CDR3, as DNA: TGCGCCAGCAGGGAGGTACTATCTGGGGCCAACGTCCTGACTTTC. Translation: CASREVLSGANVLTF.

This rearrangement joins TRBV3-1 (or the pseudogene TRBV3-2) to TRBJ1-1; possible D gene TRBD1, 5 bases. This CDR3 spans 13 amino acids. The germline CDR1 and CDR2 sequences are LGHDT and YNNKEL (reference sequence). Trimming removed 4 bases from V and 6 bases from J, with 12 bases in between. CDR3 amino acids: CASSLRQGAEAFF. The CDR3 DNA reads as TGTGCCAGCAGCCTACGCCAGGGCGCTGAAGCTTTCTTT.

The CDR3 coding sequence is TGTGCCAGCAGTTCCCGGGACAGGGCCTACGAGCAGTACTTC. Protein sequence: CASSSRDRAYEQYF. The rearrangement uses TRBV28 and TRBJ2-7, with 9 bases aligning to TRBD1. V lost 4 bases to trimming and J lost 2 bases; unmatched junction nucleotides: 3. Per the germline V gene, CDR1 is MDHEN and CDR2 is SYDVKM. The CDR3 sequence is 14 residues long.